Sequencing of this TCR beta chain was carried out in a study of T cell responses to AZD1222 COVID-19 vaccine (dated by TCRdb to the early 2020s). With respect to the entire study: A total of roughly 240 trial participants underwent TCR sequencing, of whom approximately 210 received two doses of AZD1222 and about 25 received two doses of the MenACWY control vaccine. Enrollment into the trials was organized by age into subgroups of 18-55, 56-69 and 70-plus years, and those subgroups contained approximately 150, 30 and 60 TCR-sequenced participants, respectively. Study-level results and caveats: Because no day 14 peak-response samples were available, the repertoires could be characterized only after the peak T cell response. A significant rise in spike-specific TCR breadth and depth was observed after two AZD1222 doses relative to day 0 and relative to MenACWY recipients. Most participants were white British and females outnumbered males, and the authors suggested that clonal diversity may have been underestimated. Only five or six AZD1222 recipients were SARS-CoV-2 seropositive at baseline, limiting conclusions about previously exposed vaccinees. The 56-69-year group was small, and its depth increase did not reach significance, likely because of low power. Reportedly, almost half of the unique spike-specific TCRs recognized epitopes lying outside the regions that are mutated in the B.1.351 and B.1.1.7 variants. Vaccine-associated CD4 TCRs spanned the whole spike protein, with dominant responses in regions 160-218 and 743-854.

Its CDR3 holds 14 amino acids, cysteine through phenylalanine. The kept DNA is CDR3 alone, 42 bases in frame from the first base. Taken with the paper, the label for time point translates to: about 28 days (+/-7) after the second vaccine dose. AZD1222 recipients given second doses at about 4 weeks or at about 12 weeks were pooled, since spike-specific TCR depth and breadth were not found to differ between the two schedules. The vaccinee samples were drawn from two UK trials, COV001 and COV002, one of which was a single-blind randomized controlled phase 2/3 trial testing AZD1222 (ChAdOx1 nCoV-19) in healthy adults. For TCRbeta chain sequencing, PBMC samples were collected from trial participants at day 0 and at day 28 after the second dose. The CDR3 regions of human TCRbeta chains were analyzed by immunosequencing. Per the authors' processing: TCRs in the repertoires were compared against a reference library of SARS-CoV-2-specific TCRs that had been generated with the MIRA antigen-specificity platform. Breadth was defined as the fraction of unique TCRs that were SARS-CoV-2-associated. Depth was defined as the fraction of total T cells that were SARS-CoV-2-associated. Using the MIRA data, each spike-specific TCR was assigned both to the spike region to which the TCR was reactive and to a CD4 or CD8 class. Log10-transformed breadth and depth values were compared by one-way ANOVA with Sidak's multiple comparisons tests. TCRdb's version of the immuneACCESS table is confined to in-frame rearrangements and falls short of the full clone set. An unresolved V gene accounts for under half of the shortfall where checked; the remainder is of unknown origin. V and J calls and clone size are copied from that table; D and trimming were computed from the DNA. The sample profile shows roughly 85,000 clones; 90% of them were found once. Of the sample, more than 2.5% falls within the top ten clones.

As to this clone: What this receptor recognizes is not known. Base-call qualities are not available, and no considerably larger clone is one nucleotide away.

This specimen was peripheral blood, taken 28 days after the second AZD1222 dose. The clonotype originates from an adult who received the AZD1222 COVID-19 vaccine. The receptor chain draws on TRBV21-1 and TRBJ1-1; TRBD1, as called in the table, went unchecked against the DNA. TRBV21-1 is assigned pseudogene status. The sequenced DNA is TGTGCCAGCAGCATCCGGGACACCAACACTGAAGCTTTCTTT. Its coded protein is CASSIRDTNTEAFF.